The 30 T cell receptor beta chains below all came from one sample that was sequenced in a study of T cell responses to AZD1222 COVID-19 vaccine. Clones were sequenced by immunoSEQ multiplex PCR, and TCRdb holds only the in-frame ones, with some missing. The data hold around 140,000 clones, with approximately 92% observed a single time. Sample: peripheral blood, taken 28 days after the second AZD1222 dose. The receptor set was obtained from an adult who received the AZD1222 COVID-19 vaccine.

This chain links TRBV19 with TRBJ2-1; D ambiguous. The V gene's germline CDR1 is LNHDA and CDR2 SQIVND (reference sequence). V was trimmed by 6 bases and J by 8 bases, leaving 11 bases between them. The CDR3 spans 12 residues. CDR3 sequence: CASSGMAHEQFF. As DNA, the CDR3 is TGTGCCAGTAGCGGAATGGCCCATGAGCAGTTCTTC.

This rearrangement joins TRBV5-6 to TRBJ2-5, with 9 bases lining up with TRBD1. Germline assignment: CDR1 SGHDT and CDR2 YYEEEE. The CDR3 contains 14 residues. V dropped 5 bases and J dropped 2; count of bases not matched to a gene: 4. The CDR3, as DNA: TGTGCCAGCAGTCGGGGACAGGGTCAAGAGACCCAGTACTTC. Encoded protein: CASSRGQGQETQYF.

The chain employs TRBV30 and TRBJ1-6; D uncertain. The CDR3 runs to 17 residues. Germline lookup yields CDR1 GTSNPN and CDR2 SVGIG (reference sequence). V gave up 2 bases and J gave up 7 bases, with 21 bases separating them. In nucleotides, the CDR3 is TGTGCCTGGAGTCGCGGGATGGTAAAGGGAAGAAATTCACCCCTCCACTTT. This gives the protein CAWSRGMVKGRNSPLHF.

This chain joins TRBV18 and TRBJ2-3, with 11 bases matching TRBD2. V dropped 3 bases and J dropped 2; count of bases not matched to a gene: 7. This CDR3 has 17 amino acids. The germline V gene has CDR1 KGHSH and CDR2 LQKENI. The CDR3 is CASSPRLAGGPTDTQYF. The CDR3 DNA is TGTGCCAGCTCACCCCGCTTAGCGGGAGGGCCCACAGATACGCAGTATTTT. The full variable domain, completed using reference TRBV18 and TRBJ2-3, is NAGVMQNPRHLVRRRGQEARLRCSPMKGHSHVYWYRQLPEEGLKFMVYLQKENIIDESGMPKERFSAEFPKEGPSILRIQQVVRGDSAAYFCASSPRLAGGPTDTQYFGPGTRLTVL.

The chain couples TRBV15 to TRBJ2-1; D is unresolved. Per germline, CDR1 LNHNV and CDR2 YYDKDF (reference sequence). V lost 0 bases, J lost 10 bases, and 10 bases lay in between. The CDR3 has 13 residues. The CDR3 here is CATSRDIGLEQFF. The DNA for the CDR3 is TGTGCCACCAGCAGAGATATAGGTTTAGAGCAGTTCTTC.

V gene TRBV6-5 combines with J gene TRBJ1-2; D not resolved. Per germline, CDR1 MNHEY and CDR2 SVGAGI. CDR3 length: 13 amino acids. V gave up 6 bases and J gave up 6 bases, with 14 bases separating them. CDR3 in amino acids: CASSHLGIDGYTF. The CDR3 bases are TGTGCCAGCAGCCACTTGGGAATCGATGGCTACACCTTC.

This sequence joins TRBV28 and TRBJ2-3; 12 positions match TRBD2. Germline assignment: CDR1 MDHEN and CDR2 SYDVKM. This CDR3 contains 20 residues. V was pared by 5 bases and J by 3 bases, with 18 bases of the junction left unmatched. The DNA of the CDR3 is TGTGCCAGCAGTCTACCTTTAGGGGCTAGCGGGAGGGACCTAACAGATACGCAGTATTTT. Its translation is CASSLPLGASGRDLTDTQYF.

The chain joins TRBV2 to TRBJ1-2, with TRBD1 matching 7 bases. V shed 8 bases and J 5 bases; nucleotides not matched to a gene: 5. The CDR3 is 12 residues long. Per germline, CDR1 SNHLY and CDR2 FYNNEI. CDR3 nucleotides: TGTGCCAGCGGGGGACAGACTTATGGCTACACCTTC. As protein: CASGGQTYGYTF. Together with reference TRBV2 and TRBJ1-2, the CDR3 gives the full variable domain: EPEVTQTPSHQVTQMGQEVILRCVPISNHLYFYWYRQILGQKVEFLVSFYNNEISEKSEIFDDQFSVERPDGSNFTLKIRSTKLEDSAMYFCASGGQTYGYTFGSGTRLTVV.

The V gene is TRBV19, the J gene TRBJ2-1, with TRBD1 as a possible D gene (7 bases). Germline V gene data show CDR1 as LNHDA and CDR2 as SQIVND (reference sequence). The CDR3 is 16 amino acids. The V and J ends lost 4 bases and 4 bases respectively, with 17 bases between them. CDR3 amino acids: CASSRGGTAAYNEQFF. The CDR3 DNA is TGTGCCAGTAGTAGAGGGGGGACAGCCGCGTACAATGAGCAGTTCTTC.

This chain joins TRBV9 and TRBJ1-1; D not certain. The CDR3 sequence is 12 residues long. Deletions cut 3 bases from V and 1 base from J, with 4 bases between. CDR1 and CDR2 from the germline V gene are SGDLS and YYNGEE. For the CDR3, the DNA is TGTGCCAGCAGCGAAGAGAACACTGAAGCTTTCTTT. This encodes CASSEENTEAFF.

This chain links TRBV27 with TRBJ2-7; no clear D gene. Trimming stripped 5 bases from V and 2 bases from J, with 7 bases between. Germline CDR1 MNHEY, CDR2 SMNVEV (reference sequence). The CDR3 has 12 residues. CDR3 bases: TGTGCCAGCAGTCCTTCCGCCTACGAGCAGTACTTC. Protein sequence: CASSPSAYEQYF.

The rearrangement joins TRBV25-1 to TRBJ2-2, with a weak D call TRBD1 (5 bases). CDR3 size: 17 residues. V was cut by 2 bases and J by 6 bases, with 19 bases left in between. Germline loops: CDR1 MGHDK, CDR2 SYGVNS. CDR3 in DNA: TGTGCCAGCAGTGAACGACACCATCAGGGATTCCCCGGGGAGCTGTTTTTT. Translation: CASSERHHQGFPGELFF.

This clone has a handful of counts. CDR3 DNA: TGTGCCAGCAGCATTGGACAGGGGAAGAGAGGTAATGAAAAACTGTTTTTT. Protein sequence: CASSIGQGKRGNEKLFF. The chain has TRBV9 and TRBJ1-4, with 9 positions matching TRBD1. This CDR3 is built from 17 residues. Trimming cost V 4 bases and J 4 bases; bases outside gene matches: 11. Germline CDR1 reads SGDLS; CDR2 reads YYNGEE.

J is TRBJ2-1 and V is TRBV27; a possible D gene is TRBD2 (5 bases). The CDR3 contains 16 residues. Trimming shortened V by 7 bases and J by 4 bases, and 20 bases separated the two germline ends. Per the germline V gene, CDR1 is MNHEY and CDR2 is SMNVEV (reference sequence). CDR3 in amino acids: CASTGGGGEVYNEQFF. The CDR3 DNA reads as TGTGCCAGCACCGGCGGAGGCGGTGAGGTTTACAATGAGCAGTTCTTC.

The chain joins TRBV18 to TRBJ1-2; D is perhaps TRBD1 (5 bases). The CDR3 has 14 residues. The V gene's germline CDR1 is KGHSH and CDR2 LQKENI. Trimming removed 2 bases at V and 3 bases at J, with 10 bases between. The CDR3 bases are TGTGCCAGCTCACCAAATCGGGGGGACTATGGCTACACCTTC. It codes for CASSPNRGDYGYTF.

The chain carries TRBV25-1 and TRBJ2-1; 7 positions agree with TRBD2. V lost 6 bases, J lost 2 bases, and 7 bases stayed unmatched. CDR3 length equals 15 residues. Germline V gene lookup returns CDR1 MGHDK and CDR2 SYGVNS. CDR3 loop: CASSPLGRAYNEQFF. The CDR3 coding sequence is TGTGCCAGCAGCCCACTAGGGAGGGCCTACAATGAGCAGTTCTTC.

This chain links TRBV27 with TRBJ2-3; maybe TRBD2 (7 bases). Germline values: CDR1 MNHEY, CDR2 SMNVEV (reference sequence). V lost 10 bases and J 10 bases, leaving 24 bases between the germline ends. The CDR3 is 14 amino acids. The CDR3 loop is CATSWGGQGGAQYF. CDR3 sequence (DNA): TGTGCCACCTCGTGGGGGGGACAAGGGGGGGCGCAGTATTTT.

This clone was seen a single time. The chain couples TRBV12-3 or TRBV12-4 to TRBJ2-1; no firm D call. The CDR3 has 12 residues. V shed 2 bases and J shed 11 bases, with 10 bases lying between them. Written as DNA, the CDR3 is TGTGCCAGCAGTTTAATCCAGCACCAGCAGTTCTTC. It translates to CASSLIQHQQFF.

The genes are TRBV30 and TRBJ1-5, with 9 bases aligning to TRBD1. Germline trimming cut 2 bases from V and 6 bases from J; bases unmatched to any gene: 8. The V gene's germline CDR1 is GTSNPN and CDR2 SVGIG (reference sequence). The CDR3 runs to 15 residues. Here the CDR3 DNA reads TGTGCCTGGAGTCCTGGGGACAGGGATATTCAGCCCCAGCATTTT. Translation gives CAWSPGDRDIQPQHF.

For this clone: The junction shows a germline mismatch at one end, possibly a read error. This chain connects TRBV28 to TRBJ1-2; possibly TRBD1 for D (6 bases). CDR3 length: 11 residues. Germline-derived CDR1 and CDR2 are MDHEN and SYDVKM. DNA for the CDR3: TGTGCCAGCAGTTTAATCGGACAGCCGATCTTC. Amino acids: CASSLIGQPIF.

The rearrangement links TRBV28 to TRBJ2-7; no definite D call. The CDR3 has 15 amino acids. The germline V gene has CDR1 MDHEN and CDR2 SYDVKM. Deletions cut 10 bases from V and 5 bases from J, with 24 bases between. CDR3: CATRGAGREWNEQYF. The CDR3 nucleotides read TGTGCCACCCGAGGCGCAGGAAGGGAATGGAACGAGCAGTACTTC.

V and J are TRBV15 and TRBJ1-1; perhaps TRBD1 as D (6 bases). The germline V and J ends were trimmed by 9 bases and 3 bases, with 20 bases remaining between them. Germline V gene sequence: CDR1 LNHNV, CDR2 YYDKDF (reference sequence). This CDR3 contains 15 residues. CDR3: CATSTGPTTDTEAFF. CDR3 nucleotide sequence: TGTGCCACTTCGACAGGCCCCACGACGGACACTGAAGCTTTCTTT.

CDR3 sequence: CAWSWGLGPDNEQFF. The CDR3 DNA follows: TGTGCCTGGAGTTGGGGGTTGGGGCCAGACAATGAGCAGTTCTTC. The V gene is TRBV30, the J gene TRBJ2-1; D might be TRBD1 or TRBD2, each matching 5 bases. CDR1 is GTSNPN and CDR2 is SVGIG in the germline V gene (reference sequence). V was pared by 2 bases and J by 5 bases, with 16 bases between. The CDR3 spans 15 residues.

The rearrangement joins TRBV4-1 to TRBJ2-1; D is unresolved. V lost 1 base, J lost 6 bases, and 7 bases lay in between. The CDR3 consists of 13 residues. Germline loops: CDR1 MGHRA, CDR2 YSYEKL. In DNA, the CDR3 is TGCGCCAGCAGCCAAGGATCCCCCAATGAGCAGTTCTTC. Residues: CASSQGSPNEQFF.

This clone was observed once. J is TRBJ2-1 and V is TRBV4-3; D remains unclear. V shed 0 bases and J shed 8 bases, with 17 bases lying between them. Per the germline V gene, CDR1 is LGHNA and CDR2 is YSLEER. CDR3 length: 16 residues. The chain's CDR3 is CASSQDPGYAADEQFF. The DNA for the CDR3 is TGCGCCAGCAGCCAAGATCCTGGCTACGCCGCAGATGAGCAGTTCTTC.

This clone was counted once. The CDR3 region is CASSITGTSNGNTIYF. CDR3 DNA: TGTGCCAGTAGTATTACCGGGACCTCGAACGGCAACACCATATATTTT. The J gene is TRBJ1-3, the V gene TRBV19; a possible D gene is TRBD1 (5 bases). Trimming took 3 bases from V and 7 from J, leaving 19 bases between them. The CDR3 covers 16 residues. From germline, CDR1 is LNHDA and CDR2 SQIVND (reference sequence).

With respect to this clone: Other DNA sequences within the sample encode an identical CDR3. The chain joins TRBV19 to TRBJ2-1, with D unclear. The germline CDR1 and CDR2 sequences are LNHDA and SQIVND (reference sequence). The CDR3 is 11 amino acids. V was cut by 3 bases and J by 8 bases, with 5 bases left in between. Here the CDR3 reads CASSIRDEQFF. CDR3 nucleotide sequence: TGTGCCAGTAGTATTAGGGATGAGCAGTTCTTC.

The J gene is TRBJ2-1, the V gene TRBV10-1; tentative D call: TRBD1 (5 bases). Germline V gives CDR1 WNHNN, CDR2 SYGVQD (reference sequence). The CDR3 covers 14 residues. Trimming pared 3 bases from V and 5 bases from J, leaving 11 bases between. The DNA for the CDR3 is TGCGCCAGCAGTGAAGCCCAGGGAAACAATGAGCAGTTCTTC. Translated: CASSEAQGNNEQFF.

CDR3 nucleotides: TGTGCCATCAGTGAGTCGTTGGAGATACAGGGAGACTATGGCTACACCTTC. It codes for CAISESLEIQGDYGYTF. The gene calls are TRBV10-3 and TRBJ1-2; perhaps TRBD1 as D (6 bases). The CDR3 contains 17 residues. V lost 0 bases, J lost 3 bases, and 17 bases lay in between. Germline loops: CDR1 ENHRY, CDR2 SYGVKD.

This chain uses TRBV11-2 with TRBJ2-7; maybe TRBD1 (6 bases). Trimming removed 6 bases at V and 0 bases at J, with 18 bases between. CDR1 is SGHAT, CDR2 FQNNGV, per germline. The CDR3 is made up of 16 amino acids. The CDR3 sequence is CASRLLRGRTSYEQYF. The CDR3 nucleotides read TGTGCCAGCAGACTGTTGAGGGGGAGAACCTCCTACGAGCAGTACTTC.